This passage covers 8 T cell receptor beta chains from one sample sequenced in a study of blood T cells in healthy people across ages. A second PCR of about 6 to 11 cycles used a sample-barcoded 5' primer and a J-beta primer mix. In TCRdb, the 5' RACE reads were re-called with MiXCR into one record per CDR3 protein. The sample holds about 640,000 distinct CDR3 sequences, around 31% seen once. The sample comprised blood. Receptors were obtained from a woman aged 80 or over in good health.

This clonotype was recorded many times. The chain recombines TRBV5-6 with TRBJ2-7, with 9 bases that match TRBD1. The junction had 11 bases not matched to a gene; V was cut back by 4 bases and J by 6 bases. CDR1 is SGHDT, CDR2 YYEEEE, per germline. The CDR3 is 15 amino acids. For the CDR3, the DNA is TGTGCCAGCAGCGGGCGGACAGGGGCCGAAGGCGAGCAGTACTTC. It specifies CASSGRTGAEGEQYF. Variable domain in full (rest from reference TRBV5-6 and TRBJ2-7): DAGVTQSPTHLIKTRGQQVTLRCSPKSGHDTVSWYQQALGQGPQFIFQYYEEEERQRGNFPDRFSGHQFPNYSSELNVNALLLGDSALYLCASSGRTGAEGEQYFGPGTRLTVT.

The chain joins TRBV9 to TRBJ2-3; D ambiguous. V lost 0 bases, J lost 2 bases, and 7 bases lay in between. Germline lookup yields CDR1 SGDLS and CDR2 YYNGEE. The CDR3 covers 14 residues. CDR3 amino acids: CASSVGQLTDTQYF. As DNA, the CDR3 is TGTGCCAGCAGCGTAGGCCAGCTCACAGATACGCAGTATTTT.

This clonotype came up many times. V gene TRBV6-2 or TRBV6-3 combines with J gene TRBJ2-5, with a possible D match to TRBD2 (6 bases). Looked up from germline, CDR1 is MNHEY and CDR2 is SVGEGT. The CDR3 extends over 14 amino acids. With 6 bases removed from V and 1 base from J, the gap between germline ends came to 12 bases. CDR3 sequence (DNA): TGTGCCAGCAGGGACCCGGGGGTCCAAGAGACCCAGTACTTC. Protein product: CASRDPGVQETQYF.

V is TRBV5-1 and J is TRBJ2-7; D is uncertain. The CDR3 is 14 residues long. Germline loops: CDR1 SGHRS, CDR2 YFSETQ. Trimming took off 4 bases at V and 3 bases at J, with 14 bases between the two ends. As DNA, the CDR3 is TGCGCCAGCAGCGTAGTAACATCCTACTACGAGCAGTACTTC. It is translated as CASSVVTSYYEQYF.

This clonotype was counted many times. The chain uses TRBV30 and TRBJ2-6; D is undetermined. Germline loops: CDR1 GTSNPN, CDR2 SVGIG (reference sequence). Deletions cut 3 bases from V and 0 bases from J, with 3 bases between. There are 13 residues in the CDR3. CDR3 amino acids: CAWRHSGANVLTF. CDR3 coding DNA: TGTGCCTGGAGACACTCTGGGGCCAACGTCCTGACTTTC.

This clonotype was counted only a few times. The V gene is TRBV7-2, the J gene TRBJ2-7, with D possibly TRBD1 on 5 matching bases. The germline CDR1 and CDR2 sequences are SGHTA and FQGNSA. V was pared by 3 bases and J by 3 bases, with 9 bases between. The CDR3 is made up of 13 amino acids. The CDR3 sequence: CASSFQTVYEQYF. The DNA of the CDR3 is TGTGCCAGCAGCTTCCAGACAGTCTACGAGCAGTACTTC.

This clonotype has at least ten counts. In nucleotides, the CDR3 is TGTGCCAGCAGTGTAACAGGGGCCCGAACTGAAGCTTTCTTT. As protein: CASSVTGARTEAFF. The genes are TRBV6-2 or TRBV6-3 and TRBJ1-1, with 7 bases matching TRBD1. The CDR3 loop spans 14 amino acids. J lost 5 bases, V lost 5 bases, and 8 bases had no gene match. The germline V gene encodes CDR1 MNHEY and CDR2 SVGEGT.

V and J are TRBV5-1 and TRBJ2-7; 11 positions match TRBD2. Germline-derived CDR1 and CDR2 are SGHRS and YFSETQ. There are 18 residues in the CDR3. V was pared by 0 bases and J by 7 bases, with 15 bases of the junction left unmatched. In DNA, the CDR3 is TGCGCCAGCAGCTTGGGGTTACTTAGCGGGGGGGCAGGCAATGAGCAGTACTTC. Amino acids: CASSLGLLSGGAGNEQYF.